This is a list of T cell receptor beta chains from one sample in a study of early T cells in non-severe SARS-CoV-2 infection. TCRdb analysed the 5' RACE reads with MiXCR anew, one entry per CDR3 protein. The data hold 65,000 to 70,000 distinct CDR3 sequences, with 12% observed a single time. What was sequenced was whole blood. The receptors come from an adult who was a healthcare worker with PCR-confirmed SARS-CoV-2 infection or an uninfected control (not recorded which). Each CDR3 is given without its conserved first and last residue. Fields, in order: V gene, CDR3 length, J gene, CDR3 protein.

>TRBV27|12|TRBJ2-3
ASTLAWSTDTQY
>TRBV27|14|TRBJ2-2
ASRSLGGGNTGELF
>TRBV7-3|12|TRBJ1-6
ASRKRGGNSPLH
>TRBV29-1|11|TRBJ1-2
SAGYQGAPSYT
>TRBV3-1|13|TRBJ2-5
ASSQGSGDQETQY
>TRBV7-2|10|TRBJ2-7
ASSSTDGSKY
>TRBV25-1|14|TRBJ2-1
ASSEFQGGGWNEQF
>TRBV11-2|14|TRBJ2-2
ASTSRGGANTGELF
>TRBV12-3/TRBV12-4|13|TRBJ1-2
ASSLLSGPTGGYT
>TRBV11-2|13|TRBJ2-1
ASSLGPREYNEQF
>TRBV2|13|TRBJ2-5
ASSEGRAVVETQY
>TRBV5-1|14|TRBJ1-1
ASSLARIVMNTEAF
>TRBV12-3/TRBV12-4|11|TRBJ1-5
ASSPAGDQPQH
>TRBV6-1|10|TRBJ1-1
ASSRFNTEAF
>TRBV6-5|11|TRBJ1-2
ASSRQTNYGYT
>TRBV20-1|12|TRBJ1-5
SASDIISNQPQH
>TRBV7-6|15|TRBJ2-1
ASSLGLRGAVYNEQF
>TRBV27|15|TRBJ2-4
ASSLFGGALAKNIQY
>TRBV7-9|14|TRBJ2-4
ASSSTEPWAKNIQY
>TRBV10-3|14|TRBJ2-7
AISEAGTGGTYEQY
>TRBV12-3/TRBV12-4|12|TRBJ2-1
ASSPAVLGEGPF
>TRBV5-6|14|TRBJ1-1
ASSSVLGDKRTEAF
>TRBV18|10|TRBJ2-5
ASSPEGLDAT
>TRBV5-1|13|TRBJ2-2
ASTPDAGNTGELF
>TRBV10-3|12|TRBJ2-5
AIKRDSYQETQY
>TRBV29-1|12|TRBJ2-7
SVVRDGSSYEQY
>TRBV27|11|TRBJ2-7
ASSFLQGSEQY
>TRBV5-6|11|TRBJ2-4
ASSPDGRNIQY
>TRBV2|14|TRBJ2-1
ASSVERGQRQNEQF
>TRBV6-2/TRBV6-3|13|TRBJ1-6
ASSYNRVSNSPLH
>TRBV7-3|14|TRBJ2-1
ASSPRQGQSYNEQF
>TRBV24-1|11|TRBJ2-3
ATSDGSGDTQY
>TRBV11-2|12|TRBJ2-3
ASSRATYTDTQY
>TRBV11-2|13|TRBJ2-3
ASSKGLADMNTQY
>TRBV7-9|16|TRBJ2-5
ASSLGRLGQGGQETQY
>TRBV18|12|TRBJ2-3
ASSPLAGVDTQY
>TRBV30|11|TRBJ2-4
AWSSGPKNIQY
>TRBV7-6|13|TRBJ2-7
ASSFRGGASYEQY
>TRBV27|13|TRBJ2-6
ASSISADGANVLT
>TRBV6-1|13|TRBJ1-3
ASSELTRSGNTIY
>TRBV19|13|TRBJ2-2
ASSPDSGGTGELF
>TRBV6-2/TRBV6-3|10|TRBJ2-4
ATTQGRNIQY
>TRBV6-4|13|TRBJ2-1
ASTPTSGGFDEQF
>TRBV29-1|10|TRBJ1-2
SAAPDRYGYT
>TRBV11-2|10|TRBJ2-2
ASSPPRGELF
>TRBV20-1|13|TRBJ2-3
SSTTSRGHTDTQY
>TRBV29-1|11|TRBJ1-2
SVDPRVNYGYT
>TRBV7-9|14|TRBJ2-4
ASSPIGGAHKNIQY
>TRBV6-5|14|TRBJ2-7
ASSRGDRGYAYEQY
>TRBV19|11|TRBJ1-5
ASTTGGNQPQH
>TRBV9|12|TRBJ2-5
ASSVAGTSGTQY
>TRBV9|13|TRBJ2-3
ASSVDQGLGDTQY
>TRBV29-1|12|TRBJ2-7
SVDGGTGGYEQY
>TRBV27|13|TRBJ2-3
ASSRRTGVPDTQY
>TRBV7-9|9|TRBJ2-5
ASSLSETQY
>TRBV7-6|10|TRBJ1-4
ASSLRGEKLF
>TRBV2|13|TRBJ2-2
AHGTSGGATGELF